Described below is a single T cell receptor (beta chain) sequence and its context. Its antigen is currently not known. Base qualities were left out, and no much larger clone turns up one base away. The entire amount of isolated RNA was reverse transcribed using the High Capacity cDNA Reverse Transcription Kit, so the sequenced TCRB transcripts were expressed ones. Naive, central memory and regulatory T cell samples underwent deep immunoSEQ sequencing, averaging roughly 3.4 million total reads per sample. Sorted cells were lysed in RLT buffer and RNA was extracted with DNase-treated RNeasy Micro or Mini kits, depending on cell number. Each cell subset was processed on its own to prevent cross-contamination, while patient and healthy donor samples were processed together. TCRB sequences were amplified from cDNA with the immunoSEQ multiplex PCR, producing 87-bp fragments spanning the CDR3 region. Amplicons were sequenced on the Illumina HiSeq platform. In the original analysis: Synthetic template baselines were used to correct PCR bias computationally, reads within Hamming distance 2 were collapsed together, and singletons that could not be merged were discarded. Reads were aligned to IMGT to assign V, D and J genes, CDR3 length, and insertions or deletions at six rearrangement sites. Clonotype counts were normalized to sorted cell number within each subset before computing true diversity and Gini coefficients with the tcR R package. The overlap coefficient, calculated on TCRB nucleotide sequences, was used to quantify repertoire sharing. Out-of-frame TCRB sequences from naive cells were analyzed to stand in for the pre-selection repertoire. TCRdb holds this immuneACCESS table with in-frame rearrangements only. Some clones are missing; in checked studies, unresolved V genes explain under half, and the rest has no known cause. V, J and clone size are taken as reported in that table, and D and trimming were inferred from the DNA itself. The sample data list under 550,000 clones, and about an eighth of these were observed just once. Over 0.035% of the sample is held by the ten biggest clonotypes.

This sample is part of a study of beta chain features in type 1 diabetes (dated by TCRdb to 2017 to 2018). Some background on the complete study: Mean age, gender distribution, total cell number and subset yield did not differ between patients and healthy donors. A total of about 99,000,000 sorted cells were examined across all samples, and RNA yield correlated strongly with the number of cells per subset. The study compared the TCRB repertoires of sorted circulating CD4+ T cell subsets in recently diagnosed type 1 diabetes patients with those in matched healthy donors. Regulatory and stem cell-like memory subsets were obtained from only 8 patients and about 8 healthy donors, while naive and central memory subsets were obtained from all 30 or so donors.

Overall study outcomes, separate from this receptor: Type 1 diabetes patients showed a moderate but significant shortening of TCRB CDR3 length in all four CD4+ subsets. Because the HLA sub-analyses included only small numbers of individuals, any influence of HLA type on TCRB rearrangement was left unresolved. At VDJ recombination sites, type 1 diabetes patients had fewer insertions and more deleted nucleotides, which implies abnormalities in thymic rearrangement. Because cDNA was sequenced instead of genomic DNA, activated cells with high expression could be over-represented, although the groups did not differ in activation or CD3 levels. Shorter templates might be favored by PCR, yet because patient and control samples were amplified and corrected together, any such skew would affect both groups equally. Naive, central memory and regulatory TCRB repertoires appeared to be more alike among patients than among healthy donors.

Each donor gave one peripheral blood draw, roughly 110 mL on average, collected into heparinised tubes. A BD FACSAria II and a panel including CD45RO, CCR7, CD25, CD127, CD95 and CD27 were used to sort naive, central memory, regulatory and stem cell-like memory CD4+ T cells. Purity was above 95% for every sorted population. Right away, PBMCs were isolated by Lymphoprep density gradient centrifugation and were stained directly, with no culture step. To minimize batch effects, samples were stained and sorted in pairs, one healthy donor with one patient per experiment. The CDR3 has 19 amino acids, counting the end cysteine and phenylalanine. Only the CDR3 DNA stays, 57 bases, in frame from base 1. Sequences LGHNA (CDR1) and YNFKEQ (CDR2) are obtained from the germline V gene. Germline trimming amounts to 3 bases on V and 0 bases on J, with 7 as the count of junction bases outside the gene matches.

This receptor was identified in a woman aged 18-30 years in good health. Recombination joined TRBV4-2 with TRBJ2-3, and 15 junction bases match TRBD2. What was sequenced was naive CD4+ T cells from blood. The cell subset or site label, read with the paper, signifies: true naive CD4+ T cells. The CDR3 region: CASSQGLAGGGGSTDTQYF. The sequenced DNA is TGTGCCAGCAGCCAGGGACTAGCGGGAGGAGGAGGGAGCACAGATACGCAGTATTTT.